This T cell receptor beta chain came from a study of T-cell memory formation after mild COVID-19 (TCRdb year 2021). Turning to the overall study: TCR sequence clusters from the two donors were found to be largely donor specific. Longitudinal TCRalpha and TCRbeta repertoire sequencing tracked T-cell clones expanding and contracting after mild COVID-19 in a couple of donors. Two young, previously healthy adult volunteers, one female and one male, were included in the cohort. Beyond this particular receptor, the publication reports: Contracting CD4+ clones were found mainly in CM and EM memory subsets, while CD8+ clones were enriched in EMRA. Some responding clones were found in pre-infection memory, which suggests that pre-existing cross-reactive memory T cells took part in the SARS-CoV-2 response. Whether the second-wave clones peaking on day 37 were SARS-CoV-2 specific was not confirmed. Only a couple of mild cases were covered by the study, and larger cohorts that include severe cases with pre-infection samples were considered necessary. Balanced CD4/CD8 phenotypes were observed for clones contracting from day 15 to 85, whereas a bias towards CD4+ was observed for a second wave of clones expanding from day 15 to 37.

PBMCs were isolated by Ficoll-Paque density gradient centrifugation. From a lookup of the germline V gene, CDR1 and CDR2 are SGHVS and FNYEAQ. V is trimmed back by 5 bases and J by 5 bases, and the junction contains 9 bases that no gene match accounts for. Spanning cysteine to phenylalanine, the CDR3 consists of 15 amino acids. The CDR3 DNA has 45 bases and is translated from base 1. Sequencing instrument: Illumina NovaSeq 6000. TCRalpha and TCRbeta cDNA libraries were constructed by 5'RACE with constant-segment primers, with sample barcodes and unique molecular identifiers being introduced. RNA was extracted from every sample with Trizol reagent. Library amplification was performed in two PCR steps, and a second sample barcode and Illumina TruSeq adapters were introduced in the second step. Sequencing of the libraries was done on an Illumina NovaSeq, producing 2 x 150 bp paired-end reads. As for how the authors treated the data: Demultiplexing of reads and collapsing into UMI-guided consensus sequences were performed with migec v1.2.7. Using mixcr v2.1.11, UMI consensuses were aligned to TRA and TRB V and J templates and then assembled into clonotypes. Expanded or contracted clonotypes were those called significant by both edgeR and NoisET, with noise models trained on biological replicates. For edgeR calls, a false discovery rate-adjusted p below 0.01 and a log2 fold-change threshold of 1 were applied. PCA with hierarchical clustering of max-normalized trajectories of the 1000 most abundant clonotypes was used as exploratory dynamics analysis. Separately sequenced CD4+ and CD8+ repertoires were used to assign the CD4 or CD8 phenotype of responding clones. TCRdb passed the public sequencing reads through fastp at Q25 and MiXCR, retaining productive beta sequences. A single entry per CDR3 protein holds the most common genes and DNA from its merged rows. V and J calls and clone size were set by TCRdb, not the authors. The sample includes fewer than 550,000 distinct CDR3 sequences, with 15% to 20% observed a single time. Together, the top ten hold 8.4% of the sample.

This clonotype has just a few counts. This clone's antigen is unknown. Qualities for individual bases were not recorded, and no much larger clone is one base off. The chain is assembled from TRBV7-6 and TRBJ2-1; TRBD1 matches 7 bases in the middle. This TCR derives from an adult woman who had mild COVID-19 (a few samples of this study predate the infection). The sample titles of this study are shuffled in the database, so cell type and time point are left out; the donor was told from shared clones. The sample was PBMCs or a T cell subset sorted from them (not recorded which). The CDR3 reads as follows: CASSPRTGVNNEQFF. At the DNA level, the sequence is TGTGCCAGCAGCCCGCGTACAGGGGTTAACAATGAGCAGTTCTTC.